This TCR beta chain derives from a study of shared T cell receptors in the human thymus. Some clones are missing from TCRdb's copy, which holds only in-frame ones; the method was immunoSEQ multiplex PCR. The sample records under 700,000 clones, approximately 78% being singletons. Only one count was recorded for this clone. The length of the CDR3 is 14 residues. V was cut by 1 base and J by 7 bases, with 15 bases left in between. Germline lookup yields CDR1 SGHDT and CDR2 YYEEEE. These data are also associated with another study on human thymus T cells. As that study records: Corrective cardiac surgery supplied the resected thymus tissue.

This sequence was found in a boy in the first two years of life with a congenital heart defect. The sample consisted of thymocytes. The chain employs TRBV5-6 and TRBJ2-7; a weak D match, TRBD2 (6 bases). CDR3 region: CASSLLVRSGEQYF. The CDR3 nucleotides are TGTGCCAGCAGCTTGTTGGTCAGGAGCGGGGAGCAGTACTTC. The full variable domain, completed using reference TRBV5-6 and TRBJ2-7, is DAGVTQSPTHLIKTRGQQVTLRCSPKSGHDTVSWYQQALGQGPQFIFQYYEEEERQRGNFPDRFSGHQFPNYSSELNVNALLLGDSALYLCASSLLVRSGEQYFGPGTRLTVT.